This TCR beta chain was identified during a study of PD-L1 blockade in urothelial cancer. This table comes from immunoSEQ multiplex PCR, and its TCRdb copy is limited to in-frame clones, with some not included. Among 68,000 or so clones listed, roughly 76% were seen once. The germline gives CDR1 MNHEY, CDR2 SMNVEV (reference sequence). J lost 3 bases, V lost 1 base, and 2 bases had no gene match. The CDR3 consists of 14 residues. The time point here: pretreatment peripheral blood. The source of this sequence is a man in his 70s with urothelial cancer. The chain couples TRBV27 to TRBJ2-7, with 8 bases lining up with TRBD1. The source was PBMCs, collected around atezolizumab (anti-PD-L1) treatment. The CDR3 here is CASSLFDRGYEQYF. CDR3 nucleotides: TGTGCCAGCAGTTTATTTGACAGGGGCTACGAGCAGTACTTC.